This entry features one T cell receptor beta chain sequence. Antigen unknown. There are 18 residues in the CDR3. After removal of 0 bases from V and 0 bases from J, the junction contained 8 bases not matched to a gene. Germline CDR1 is MGHRA and CDR2 is YSYEKL. The record originates from a study of cytomegalovirus exposure and HLA in healthy donors. As for the study in general: Inside one of the first data releases sat about 85 million unique TCRs taken from HLA-typed donors.

In the PCR, 60 Vbeta and 13 Jbeta primers were used. The method was immunoSEQ multiplex PCR; TCRdb's version includes in-frame clones alone and lacks a portion of them. The sample has about 160,000 clones; roughly 80% are singletons. Overall study results and limits: Investigators reported about 160 TCR beta chains as tied to cytomegalovirus. Several of the most significant clusters appeared linked to common viral pathogens, based on a later analysis. Most TCR sequences were uncommon, yet certain public TCRs appeared in many donors.

The TCR comes from a female donor in good health and CMV-seronegative. This chain uses TRBV4-1 with TRBJ1-5; 7 nucleotides line up with TRBD1. Sequences were obtained from PBMCs. The CDR3 loop reads CASSQDLARGYSNQPQHF. CDR3 nucleotides: TGCGCCAGCAGCCAAGATCTGGCCAGGGGGTATAGCAATCAGCCCCAGCATTTT.